This T cell receptor beta chain derives from a study of T cell responses to AZD1222 COVID-19 vaccine. The repertoire was sequenced with immunoSEQ multiplex PCR; TCRdb's copy has only in-frame clones and lacks some. The sample consists of around 78,000 clones, about 82% of them appearing once. Sequences were derived from peripheral blood, sampled on day 0 of AZD1222 vaccination. This clonotype was obtained from an adult in good health.

The DNA for the CDR3 is TGTGCCAGCAGATCCCCAGGGGGCAACTATGGCTACACCTTC. Protein product: CASRSPGGNYGYTF. This rearrangement joins TRBV2 to TRBJ1-2; 8 bases are shared with TRBD1. Germline CDR1 reads SNHLY; CDR2 reads FYNNEI. The CDR3 runs 14 residues. J was trimmed by 2 bases and V by 6 bases; bases with no gene match: 5.